The 32 T cell receptor beta chains below come from one sample, sequenced in a study of technical replicates of blood from a few donors. This table comes from immunoSEQ multiplex PCR, and its TCRdb copy is limited to in-frame clones, with some not included. The sample lists 76,000 or so clones, 80% to 90% seen once, with around 5% in the top ten. The sequenced sample was PBMCs. The receptors here all came from a human donor in good health. Some clones in this sample may be carry-over from other donors' samples.

This sequence joins TRBV25-1 and TRBJ1-5, with unresolved D. The CDR3 extends over 14 amino acids. Per germline, CDR1 MGHDK and CDR2 SYGVNS. Trimming pared 3 bases from V and 5 bases from J, leaving 11 bases between. CDR3 DNA: TGTGCCAGCAGTGATGTCGAGTCTTATCAGCCCCAGCATTTT. Encoded protein: CASSDVESYQPQHF.

The chain has TRBV30 and TRBJ2-1; 8 nucleotides align to TRBD2. Germline lookup yields CDR1 GTSNPN and CDR2 SVGIG (reference sequence). Trimming at V came to 1 base and at J to 8 bases, leaving 10 bases not matched to a gene. This CDR3 contains 15 residues. CDR3 nucleotide sequence: TGTGCCTGGAGTGAAAAAGGACTAGCTTCCGATGAGCAGTTCTTC. Its translation is CAWSEKGLASDEQFF.

This clone was seen more than once but under ten times. V gene TRBV10-2 combines with J gene TRBJ2-1, with a weak D call TRBD2 (6 bases). Germline-derived CDR1 and CDR2 are WSHSY and SAAADI. V lost 8 bases and J lost 6, with 14 bases in between. The CDR3 totals 13 residues. The CDR3 loop reads CASCAGFSNEQFF. In nucleotides, the CDR3 is TGCGCCAGCTGCGCGGGATTCTCCAATGAGCAGTTCTTC.

This chain connects TRBV9 to TRBJ2-1; TRBD2 might be the D (5 bases). The CDR3 runs 17 residues. Germline CDR1 reads SGDLS; CDR2 reads YYNGEE. V was cut by 3 bases and J by 0 bases, with 16 bases left in between. The DNA of the CDR3 is TGTGCCAGCAGCGCCATCGGACTCCGGAGCTCCTACAATGAGCAGTTCTTC. As protein: CASSAIGLRSSYNEQFF.

V is TRBV9 and J is TRBJ2-3, with 9 bases matching TRBD2. CDR3 size: 18 residues. CDR1 SGDLS and CDR2 YYNGEE come from the germline V gene. The V gene end was trimmed by 0 bases and the J gene end by 1 base; junction bases not matched to a gene: 9. The CDR3 region is CASSVAALAGPRTDTQYF. CDR3 DNA: TGTGCCAGCAGCGTAGCTGCACTAGCGGGTCCCCGCACAGATACGCAGTATTTT.

The CDR3 DNA follows: TGTGCCAGCTCACCCGGACAGGAAAGCTATGGCTACACCTTC. This gives the protein CASSPGQESYGYTF. The rearrangement joins TRBV18 to TRBJ1-2, with 7 bases aligning to TRBD1. This CDR3 is 14 amino acids long. The V and J ends lost 3 bases and 4 bases, in that order; junction bases with no gene match: 5. Germline V gene lookup returns CDR1 KGHSH and CDR2 LQKENI.

V gene TRBV6-4 combines with J gene TRBJ1-1; D not resolved. Trimming left V 6 bases short and J 0 bases short, with 11 bases between. Germline V CDR1 and CDR2: MRHNA, SNTAGT. The CDR3 has 14 residues. CDR3 region: CASSPSTLNTEAFF. In nucleotides, the CDR3 is TGTGCCAGCAGCCCGTCAACACTGAACACTGAAGCTTTCTTT.

The chain recombines TRBV11-2 with TRBJ2-2, with D tentatively TRBD1 (5 bases). The CDR3 contains 17 residues. Germline lookup yields CDR1 SGHAT and CDR2 FQNNGV. Trimming removed 1 base from V and 0 bases from J, with 12 bases in between. The CDR3 sequence: CASSLGVGVANTGELFF. The CDR3 DNA reads TGTGCCAGCAGCTTAGGCGTAGGGGTCGCGAACACCGGGGAGCTGTTTTTT.

V gene TRBV6-5 combines with J gene TRBJ2-7; the match to TRBD2 covers 12 bases. Losses at the gene ends were 2 bases for V and 5 bases for J; bases not matched to a gene: 1. Germline V gene sequence: CDR1 MNHEY, CDR2 SVGAGI. This CDR3 spans 14 amino acids. The CDR3 DNA reads TGTGCCAGCAGTTACGGACTAGCGGGAAACGAGCAGTACTTC. Protein sequence: CASSYGLAGNEQYF.

This clone has only one observation. The chain uses TRBV7-6 and TRBJ1-1; 8 nucleotides match TRBD1. The CDR3 is 18 amino acids. Germline V gene data show CDR1 as SGHVS and CDR2 as FNYEAQ. V was clipped by 2 bases and J by 5 bases; unmatched bases: 16. The CDR3 protein is CASSLYPFRQGRGTEAFF. The CDR3, as DNA: TGTGCCAGCAGCTTATACCCCTTTCGACAGGGGAGGGGGACTGAAGCTTTCTTT.

This clone came up once. The V and J genes are TRBV6-1 and TRBJ1-3; D is unresolved. Trimming left V 0 bases short and J 0 bases short, with 21 bases between. Germline CDR1 and CDR2: MNHNS and SASEGT. CDR3 length equals 20 residues. CDR3 in amino acids: CASSEAPVTGRDHSGNTIYF. The CDR3 DNA is TGTGCCAGCAGTGAAGCCCCCGTAACGGGGAGGGATCACTCTGGAAACACCATATATTTT.

The chain combines TRBV7-9 with TRBJ2-1; D perhaps matches TRBD2 (5 bases). The length of the CDR3 is 12 residues. Germline V gene data show CDR1 as SEHNR and CDR2 as FQNEAQ (reference sequence). The ends were cut back, 3 bases at V and 9 bases at J, with 9 bases in the middle. The CDR3: CASSFSAGEQFF. DNA of the CDR3: TGTGCCAGCAGCTTCTCGGCGGGTGAGCAGTTCTTC.

This clone was counted only a few times. The rearrangement uses TRBV5-4 and TRBJ1-4; tentative D call: TRBD1 (5 bases). The CDR3 is made up of 15 amino acids. Germline V gene data show CDR1 as SGHNT and CDR2 as YYREEE (reference sequence). V lost 3 bases and J lost 3, with 12 bases in between. The CDR3 DNA is TGTGCCAGCAGCTGGGGCGGACAACCTAATGAAAAACTGTTTTTT. It specifies CASSWGGQPNEKLFF.

This rearrangement joins TRBV9 to TRBJ2-3; D is perhaps TRBD2 (6 bases). The V gene's germline CDR1 is SGDLS and CDR2 YYNGEE. The CDR3 runs 15 residues. The V end was cut by 0 bases, the J end by 1 base, with 9 bases between. CDR3 amino acids: CASSVAERGTDTQYF. CDR3 nucleotide sequence: TGTGCCAGCAGCGTAGCAGAGCGGGGCACAGATACGCAGTATTTT.

V is TRBV21-1 and J is TRBJ2-7; TRBD2 was called by the table and not checked on the DNA. TRBV21-1 is marked as a pseudogene. The CDR3 runs to 14 residues. The CDR3 nucleotides read TGTGCCAGCCTACTAGCGGGAGGTAGTTACGAGCAGTACTTC. This encodes CASLLAGGSYEQYF.

The V call is TRBV27, the J call TRBJ2-1; TRBD2 aligns across 7 bases. In germline, CDR1 is MNHEY, CDR2 SMNVEV (reference sequence). There are 14 residues in the CDR3. The trim removed 4 bases at V and 9 bases at J, leaving 9 bases unmatched. The CDR3 nucleotides are TGTGCCAGCAGTTCCAGAACAAAGCGGGGTGAGCAGTTCTTC. This encodes CASSSRTKRGEQFF.

This clone has a count of ten or more. Other nucleotide sequences from this sample produce the same CDR3. The chain is built from TRBV4-1 and TRBJ2-7, with 7 bases fitting TRBD1. This CDR3 is built from 15 residues. Germline V gene lookup returns CDR1 MGHRA and CDR2 YSYEKL. V lost 0 bases and J lost 4; bases outside the gene matches: 6. The CDR3: CASSQDPGTDYEQYF. As DNA, the CDR3 is TGCGCCAGCAGCCAAGACCCCGGGACAGATTACGAGCAGTACTTC.

The chain recombines TRBV2 with TRBJ2-7; 8 positions match TRBD1. Germline lookup yields CDR1 SNHLY and CDR2 FYNNEI. After removal of 7 bases from V and 2 bases from J, the junction contained 10 bases not matched to a gene. The CDR3 spans 15 residues. The CDR3 bases are TGTGCCAGCACCGTAGACAGGGGCAACCCCTACGAGCAGTACTTC. The encoded protein is CASTVDRGNPYEQYF.

The genes are TRBV6-6 and TRBJ2-2, with 8 nucleotides matching TRBD2. Germline V gene lookup returns CDR1 MNHNY and CDR2 SVGAGI (reference sequence). The V and J ends lost 4 bases and 7 bases, in that order; junction bases with no gene match: 2. This CDR3 has 13 amino acids. CDR3 bases: TGTGCCAGCAGTTTAAGCGGGGGCGGGGAGCTGTTTTTT. This gives the protein CASSLSGGGELFF.

V is TRBV2 and J is TRBJ2-7, with 10 bases aligning to TRBD2. The germline V gene has CDR1 SNHLY and CDR2 FYNNEI. CDR3 length: 13 residues. The V segment lost 8 bases and the J segment 3 bases; nucleotides outside the gene matches: 4. The CDR3 DNA sequence: TGTGCCAGCGGAGGGACTAGCGTCTACGAGCAGTACTTC. It is translated as CASGGTSVYEQYF. Based on the CDR3 plus reference TRBV2 and TRBJ2-7, the full variable domain is EPEVTQTPSHQVTQMGQEVILRCVPISNHLYFYWYRQILGQKVEFLVSFYNNEISEKSEIFDDQFSVERPDGSNFTLKIRSTKLEDSAMYFCASGGTSVYEQYFGPGTRLTVT.

The rearrangement joins TRBV2 to TRBJ1-3; 7 bases align to TRBD1. The V gene's germline CDR1 is SNHLY and CDR2 FYNNEI. Unmatched junction bases numbered 3, after V lost 5 bases and J lost 2 bases. CDR3 length equals 14 residues. The CDR3 spells CASSLTGAGNTIYF. The CDR3 DNA is TGTGCCAGCAGTTTAACAGGGGCTGGAAACACCATATATTTT.

There are a few counts of this clone. V and J are TRBV7-2 and TRBJ1-2, with 8 bases identical to TRBD1. The V segment lost 5 bases and the J segment 6 bases; nucleotides outside the gene matches: 14. The CDR3 has 16 amino acids. CDR1 and CDR2 from the germline V gene are SGHTA and FQGNSA. In nucleotides, the CDR3 is TGTGCCAGCAGCCCGTCGACAGGGGCCACTGGGAATGGCTACACCTTC. This translates into CASSPSTGATGNGYTF.

Comment on this clone: The junction shows a germline mismatch at one end, possibly a read error. The J gene is TRBJ2-7, the V gene TRBV19; perhaps TRBD1 as D (5 bases). CDR1 LNHDA and CDR2 SQIVND come from the germline V gene (reference sequence). The CDR3 is made up of 14 amino acids. The CDR3: CASSLDDSSYEQYF. Written as DNA, the CDR3 is TGTGCCAGTAGTTTAGACGACAGCTCCTACGAGCAGTACTTC.

The chain recombines TRBV2 with TRBJ1-1; no firm D call. CDR1 and CDR2 from the germline V gene are SNHLY and FYNNEI. This CDR3 has 16 amino acids. V was trimmed by 1 base and J by 1 base, leaving 13 bases between them. The CDR3 loop reads CASSEGPMRRNTEAFF. The CDR3 bases are TGTGCCAGCAGTGAAGGCCCCATGAGAAGGAACACTGAAGCTTTCTTT.

This clone was found once. V usage is TRBV27 and J usage is TRBJ1-2; TRBD1 matches at 10 bases. The CDR3 has 15 amino acids. The J segment lost 5 bases and the V segment lost 1 base, leaving 4 bases of the junction unmatched. CDR1 and CDR2 from the germline V gene are MNHEY and SMNVEV (reference sequence). CDR3 sequence: CASSLYPDRGYGYTF. In nucleotides, the CDR3 is TGTGCCAGCAGTTTATACCCGGACAGGGGGTATGGCTACACCTTC.

The chain is built from TRBV6-4 and TRBJ1-2, with D unclear. V was cut by 6 bases and J by 7 bases, with 24 bases left in between. The CDR3 runs 16 residues. CDR1 is MRHNA and CDR2 is SNTAGT in the germline V gene. CDR3 coding DNA: TGTGCCAGCAGCCGTACGGGTATGAGGTCTTCGGGTGGCTACACCTTC. Translation: CASSRTGMRSSGGYTF.

This sequence joins TRBV6-5 and TRBJ1-2; TRBD1 aligns across 7 bases. This CDR3 comprises 12 residues. The germline V gene has CDR1 MNHEY and CDR2 SVGAGI. The junction had 3 bases not matched to a gene; V was cut back by 3 bases and J by 8 bases. The CDR3 is CASSYTGVGYTF. CDR3 nucleotides: TGTGCCAGCAGTTATACAGGGGTCGGCTACACCTTC.

This sequence joins TRBV7-6 and TRBJ1-4, with D uncertain. This CDR3 spans 15 amino acids. With 5 bases removed from V and 7 bases from J, the gap between germline ends came to 17 bases. The germline CDR1 and CDR2 sequences are SGHVS and FNYEAQ. The CDR3 nucleotides are TGTGCCAGCAGCCGAACGGAGGAAGTAATTGAAAAACTGTTTTTT. Translation: CASSRTEEVIEKLFF. The variable domain in full, completed from reference TRBV7-6 and TRBJ1-4, reads GAGVSQSPRYKVTKRGQDVALRCDPISGHVSLYWYRQALGQGPEFLTYFNYEAQQDKSGLPNDRFSAERPEGSISTLTIQRTEQRDSAMYRCASSRTEEVIEKLFFGSGTQLSVL.

The V and J genes are TRBV7-9 and TRBJ1-5, with D tentatively TRBD1 (6 bases). CDR3 size: 14 residues. V dropped 4 bases and J dropped 7 bases, with 14 bases sitting between them. The germline V gene has CDR1 SEHNR and CDR2 FQNEAQ (reference sequence). The CDR3 is CASSSTGIGQPQHF. The CDR3 region has the DNA TGTGCCAGCAGCTCAACAGGGATCGGACAGCCCCAGCATTTT.

The chain recombines TRBV6-4 with TRBJ1-1; D unresolved. V was trimmed by 4 bases and J by 1 base, leaving 7 bases between them. The CDR3 covers 13 residues. The germline V gene has CDR1 MRHNA and CDR2 SNTAGT. The CDR3 is CASSVRENTEAFF. CDR3 DNA: TGTGCCAGCAGTGTCCGAGAGAACACTGAAGCTTTCTTT.

The chain joins TRBV6-5 to TRBJ1-1, with TRBD1 as a possible D gene (5 bases). Germline assignment: CDR1 MNHEY and CDR2 SVGAGI. The CDR3 is 16 amino acids. Trimming removed 2 bases from V and 8 bases from J, with 21 bases in between. Here the CDR3 reads CASSYAPGLTTREAFF. For the CDR3, the DNA is TGTGCCAGCAGTTACGCACCGGGACTGACTACAAGGGAAGCTTTCTTT.

The chain joins TRBV9 to TRBJ2-5; 9 bases fit TRBD1. The junction had 7 bases not matched to a gene; V was cut back by 3 bases and J by 7 bases. Germline CDR1 and CDR2: SGDLS and YYNGEE. The CDR3 length is 14 residues. CDR3 in DNA: TGTGCCAGCAGCGCCGGACAGGGGACGGGGACCCAGTACTTC. This encodes CASSAGQGTGTQYF.